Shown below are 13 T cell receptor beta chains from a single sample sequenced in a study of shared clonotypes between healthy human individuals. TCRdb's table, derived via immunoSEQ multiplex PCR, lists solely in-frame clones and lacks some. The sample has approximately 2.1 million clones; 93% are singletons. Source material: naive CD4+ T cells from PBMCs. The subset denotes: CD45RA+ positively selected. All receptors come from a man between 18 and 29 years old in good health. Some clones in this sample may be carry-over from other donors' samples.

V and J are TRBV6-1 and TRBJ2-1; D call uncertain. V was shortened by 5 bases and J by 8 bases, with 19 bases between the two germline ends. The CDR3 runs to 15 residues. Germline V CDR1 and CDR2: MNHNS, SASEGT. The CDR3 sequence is CASSLAPLNPHEQFF. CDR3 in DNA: TGTGCCAGCAGTCTCGCCCCCCTAAATCCCCATGAGCAGTTCTTC.

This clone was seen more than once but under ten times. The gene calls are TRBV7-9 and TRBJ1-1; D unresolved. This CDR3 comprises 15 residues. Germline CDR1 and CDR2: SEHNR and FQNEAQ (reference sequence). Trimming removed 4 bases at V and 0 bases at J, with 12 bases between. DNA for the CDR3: TGTGCCAGCAGCTCTGCAGGAAATATGAACACTGAAGCTTTCTTT. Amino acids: CASSSAGNMNTEAFF.

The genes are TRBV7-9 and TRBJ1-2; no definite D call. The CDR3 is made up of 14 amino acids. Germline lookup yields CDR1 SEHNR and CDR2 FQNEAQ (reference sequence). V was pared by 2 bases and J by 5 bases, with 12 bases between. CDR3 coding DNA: TGTGCCAGCAGCTTATCGGAGGAATTATATGGCTACACCTTC. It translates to CASSLSEELYGYTF.

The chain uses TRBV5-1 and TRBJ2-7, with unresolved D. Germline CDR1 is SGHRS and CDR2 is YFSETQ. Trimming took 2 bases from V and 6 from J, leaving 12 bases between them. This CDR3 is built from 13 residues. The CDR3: CASSFGTDSEQYF. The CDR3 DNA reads TGCGCCAGCAGCTTTGGTACGGATAGCGAGCAGTACTTC.

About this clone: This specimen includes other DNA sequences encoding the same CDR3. CDR3 protein: CASSVGTSQETQYF. The CDR3 DNA sequence: TGTGCCAGCAGCGTAGGGACATCACAAGAGACCCAGTACTTC. This sequence joins TRBV9 and TRBJ2-5; D is possibly TRBD1 (5 bases). Germline V gene data show CDR1 as SGDLS and CDR2 as YYNGEE. The CDR3 runs to 14 residues. The V end was cut by 0 bases, the J end by 2 bases, with 8 bases between.

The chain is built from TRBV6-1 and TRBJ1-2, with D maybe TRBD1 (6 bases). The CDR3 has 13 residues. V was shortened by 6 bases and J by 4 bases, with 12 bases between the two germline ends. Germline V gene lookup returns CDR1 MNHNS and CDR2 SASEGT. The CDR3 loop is CASSVTGPYGYTF. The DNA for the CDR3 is TGTGCCAGCAGCGTAACAGGGCCCTATGGCTACACCTTC.

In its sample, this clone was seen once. The CDR3 coding sequence is TGTGCCAGCAGCTTAGCAGAACAGGGCCTCTATGGCTACACCTTC. The encoded protein is CASSLAEQGLYGYTF. The rearrangement joins TRBV7-2 to TRBJ1-2, with a weak D call TRBD1 (6 bases). V was trimmed by 0 bases and J by 4 bases, leaving 12 bases between them. Germline V gives CDR1 SGHTA, CDR2 FQGNSA. The length of the CDR3 is 15 residues.

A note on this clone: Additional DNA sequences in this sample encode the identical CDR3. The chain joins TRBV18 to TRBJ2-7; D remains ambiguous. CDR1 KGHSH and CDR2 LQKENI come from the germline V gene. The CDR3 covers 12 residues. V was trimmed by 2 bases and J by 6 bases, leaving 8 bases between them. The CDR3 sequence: CASSPSGGEQYF. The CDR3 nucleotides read TGTGCCAGCTCACCATCCGGCGGCGAGCAGTACTTC.

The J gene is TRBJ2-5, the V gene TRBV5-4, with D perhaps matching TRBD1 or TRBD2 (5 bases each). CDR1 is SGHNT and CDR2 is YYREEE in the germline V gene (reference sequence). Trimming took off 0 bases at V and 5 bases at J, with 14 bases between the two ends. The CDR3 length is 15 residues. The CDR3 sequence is CASSLAGAVRETQYF. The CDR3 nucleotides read TGTGCCAGCAGCTTGGCCGGGGCCGTACGGGAGACCCAGTACTTC.

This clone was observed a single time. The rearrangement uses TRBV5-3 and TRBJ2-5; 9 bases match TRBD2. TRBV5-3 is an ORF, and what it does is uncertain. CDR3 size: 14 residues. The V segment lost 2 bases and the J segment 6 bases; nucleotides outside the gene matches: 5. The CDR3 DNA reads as TGTGCCAGAAGCTTTCGGCGGGAGGGAAAGACCCAGTACTTC. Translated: CARSFRREGKTQYF.

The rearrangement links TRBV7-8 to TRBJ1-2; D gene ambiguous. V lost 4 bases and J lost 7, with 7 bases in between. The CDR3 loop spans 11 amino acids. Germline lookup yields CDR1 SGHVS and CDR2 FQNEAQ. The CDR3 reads CASSSGPGYTF. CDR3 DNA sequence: TGTGCCAGCAGCTCCGGGCCTGGCTACACCTTC.

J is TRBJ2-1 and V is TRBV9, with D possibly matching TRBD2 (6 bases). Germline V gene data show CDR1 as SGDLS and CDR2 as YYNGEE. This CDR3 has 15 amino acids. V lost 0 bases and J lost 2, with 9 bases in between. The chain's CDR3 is CASSVETGAYNEQFF. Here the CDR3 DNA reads TGTGCCAGCAGCGTAGAAACGGGGGCCTACAATGAGCAGTTCTTC.

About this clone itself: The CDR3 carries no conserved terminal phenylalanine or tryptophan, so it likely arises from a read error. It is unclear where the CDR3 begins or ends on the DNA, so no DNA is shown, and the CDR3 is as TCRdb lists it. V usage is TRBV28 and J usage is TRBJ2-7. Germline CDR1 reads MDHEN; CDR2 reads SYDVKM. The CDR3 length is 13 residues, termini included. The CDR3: CASSSNSGTDGRR.